The T cell receptor (beta chain) under discussion was sequenced for a study of shared clonotypes between healthy human individuals. Whole-study findings and limits: For sorted subsets, rarefaction showed incomplete sequencing despite large depth. Naive subsets usually exceeded memory subsets in estimated richness.

The CDR3 spans 15 residues. In germline, CDR1 is MNHEY, CDR2 SVGAGI. The V and J ends lost 4 bases and 4 bases, in that order; junction bases with no gene match: 7. Notes on this clone: The antigen is undetermined.

Splitting of each subset's genomic DNA was done evenly across several immunoSEQ plates. Some clones are missing from TCRdb's copy, which holds only in-frame ones; the method was immunoSEQ multiplex PCR. The sample holds about 1,500,000 clones, roughly 96% seen once. Source material: naive CD4+ T cells sorted from blood. Documented subset: CD45RA+ positively selected. The receptor comes from a man aged 30 to 39 in good health. The chain carries TRBV6-5 and TRBJ2-1, with TRBD2 matching over 7 bases. For the CDR3, the DNA is TGTGCCAGCAGTTTGACTAGCTCGGGTTACAATGAGCAGTTCTTC. It translates to CASSLTSSGYNEQFF.